What follows are 9 T cell receptor beta chains derived from one specimen sequenced in a study of glioma-infiltrating T cells. TCR alpha and beta CDR3 regions were amplified from RNA using iRepertoire nested multiplex PCR. Each CDR3 protein gets one entry after TCRdb re-called the multiplex PCR reads with MiXCR. The sample has about 140,000 distinct CDR3 sequences, 39% seen once. The specimen was glioma tissue, nonneoplastic brain tissue, or PBMCs (not recorded which). The receptors stem from a human donor with low-grade glioma or glioblastoma, undergoing nonglioma brain surgery, or in good health (not recorded which).

The chain is built from TRBV20-1 and TRBJ1-6, with 10 bases aligning to TRBD1. In germline, CDR1 is DFQATT, CDR2 SNEGSKA (reference sequence). The CDR3 totals 14 residues. Trimming took 8 bases from V and 7 from J; bases not matched to a gene: 8. DNA of the CDR3: TGCAGTACCCCCGGGACAGGGGAGAATTCACCCCTCCACTTT. It encodes CSTPGTGENSPLHF.

The J gene is TRBJ1-5, the V gene TRBV2, with 8 bases matching TRBD1. This CDR3 has 16 residues. V shed 5 bases and J 6 bases; nucleotides not matched to a gene: 12. From germline, CDR1 is SNHLY and CDR2 FYNNEI. CDR3 residues: CASSPQGAPRRQPQHF. As DNA, the CDR3 is TGTGCCAGCAGTCCCCAGGGGGCCCCCAGGCGTCAGCCCCAGCATTTT.

V usage is TRBV6-1 and J usage is TRBJ2-3; D is unresolved. Germline V gives CDR1 MNHNS, CDR2 SASEGT. The ends were cut back, 5 bases at V and 4 bases at J, with 13 bases in the middle. The CDR3 spans 14 residues. As DNA, the CDR3 is TGTGCCAGCAGTTATCTCGGCACGGCAGATACGCAGTATTTT. Its protein product is CASSYLGTADTQYF.

The V call is TRBV20-1, the J call TRBJ2-1; 14 bases map to TRBD2. The CDR3 contains 16 residues. After removal of 2 bases from V and 8 bases from J, the junction contained 8 bases not matched to a gene. Per the germline V gene, CDR1 is DFQATT and CDR2 is SNEGSKA (reference sequence). The CDR3 region is CSARSPGTSGGYEQFF. CDR3 in DNA: TGCAGTGCTAGATCCCCCGGGACTAGCGGGGGATATGAGCAGTTCTTC.

The chain employs TRBV6-1 and TRBJ2-2; D gene unclear. Germline V gene sequence: CDR1 MNHNS, CDR2 SASEGT. There are 14 residues in the CDR3. V was pared by 3 bases and J by 0 bases, with 5 bases between. CDR3 residues: CASSDGANTGELFF. For the CDR3, the DNA is TGTGCCAGCAGTGACGGAGCGAACACCGGGGAGCTGTTTTTT.

V gene TRBV18 combines with J gene TRBJ2-7, with 8 bases fitting TRBD1. Trimming cost V 6 bases and J 2 bases; bases outside gene matches: 3. CDR3 size: 13 residues. Germline loops: CDR1 KGHSH, CDR2 LQKENI. CDR3 nucleotide sequence: TGTGCCAGCTCCAGGGACAGGACCTACGAGCAGTACTTC. Residues: CASSRDRTYEQYF.

This clonotype was seen just once. The gene calls are TRBV19 and TRBJ1-2; D unclear. Germline V lookup: CDR1 LNHDA, CDR2 SQIVND (reference sequence). The V end was cut by 5 bases, the J end by 8 bases, with 12 bases between. This CDR3 comprises 12 residues. This CDR3 is CASSFSGGGYTF. The DNA for the CDR3 is TGTGCCAGTAGTTTCTCAGGAGGCGGCTACACCTTC. The entire variable domain, with the rest obtained from reference TRBV19 and TRBJ1-2, is as follows: DGGITQSPKYLFRKEGQNVTLSCEQNLNHDAMYWYRQDPGQGLRLIYYSQIVNDFQKGDIAEGYSVSREKKESFPLTVTSAQKNPTAFYLCASSFSGGGYTFGSGTRLTVV.

For this clonotype: A read error may explain this, as a much larger clone is one base away. Here the CDR3 reads CASRPFIGEPFF. CDR3 DNA sequence: TGTGCCAGCCGCCCGTTTATCGGGGAGCCGTTTTTT. The chain combines TRBV6-1 with TRBJ2-2, with D possibly TRBD2 on 5 matching bases. Germline CDR1 MNHNS, CDR2 SASEGT. The CDR3 has 12 residues.

J is TRBJ2-5 and V is TRBV28; no reliable D call. V was cut by 2 bases and J by 1 base, with 2 bases left in between. Germline V CDR1 and CDR2: MDHEN, SYDVKM. This CDR3 has 12 amino acids. CDR3 sequence reads: CASSLPQETQYF. The CDR3 DNA sequence: TGTGCCAGCAGTTTACCCCAAGAGACCCAGTACTTC.